This T cell receptor beta chain was sequenced during a study of cytomegalovirus exposure and HLA in healthy donors. PCR amplification relied on 60 Vbeta primers (plus 13 Jbeta primers). Sequencing was performed with immunoSEQ multiplex PCR; in TCRdb, only in-frame clones are kept and a portion is missing. Here the sample spans 250,000 to 300,000 clones, 85% to 95% being singletons. V gave up 4 bases and J gave up 12 bases; unmatched junction bases: 11. CDR1 is MNHEY and CDR2 is SVGAGI in the germline V gene. This CDR3 spans 14 amino acids. This receptor was identified in a girl aged 2 to 9 in good health and CMV-seronegative. The V gene is TRBV6-5, the J gene TRBJ2-1, with 8 bases identical to TRBD2. The sample was PBMCs. CDR3 residues: CASSFTSGPPRQFF. CDR3 sequence (DNA): TGTGCCAGCAGTTTCACTAGCGGCCCCCCCCGGCAGTTCTTC.